The next 27 T cell receptor beta chains were all read from a single sample in a study of shared clonotypes between healthy human individuals. Sequencing used immunoSEQ multiplex PCR; TCRdb keeps in-frame clones, though not all of them. Of approximately 2.4 million clones listed, 95% are singletons. Sequenced input: naive CD4+ T cells sorted from blood. As to subset: CD45RA+ positively selected. The receptor source for this set is a man aged 18 to 35 in good health.

The chain joins TRBV28 to TRBJ1-3; TRBD1 matches 8 bases. The CDR3 runs 15 residues. The V gene's germline CDR1 is MDHEN and CDR2 SYDVKM. V shed 6 bases, J shed 4 bases, and the junction held 8 bases outside the gene matches. CDR3 coding DNA: TGTGCCAGCAGAGACGCAGGGGGCGGAGGAAACACCATATATTTT. Amino acid sequence: CASRDAGGGGNTIYF.

V is TRBV6-9 and J is TRBJ2-5; 9 bases line up with TRBD1. V trimming: 7 bases; J trimming: 3 bases; junction bases outside the gene matches: 21. There are 19 residues in the CDR3. Germline values: CDR1 MNHGY, CDR2 SVAAGI. CDR3 DNA: TGTGCCAGCACCACCGACGGAGCCGGGACAGGGTATGATAAAGAGACCCAGTACTTC. Translation gives CASTTDGAGTGYDKETQYF.

This chain uses TRBV19 with TRBJ1-1; tentatively, D is TRBD1 (5 bases). Trimming stripped 8 bases from V and 1 base from J, with 11 bases between. This CDR3 has 13 residues. The germline V gene encodes CDR1 LNHDA and CDR2 SQIVND (reference sequence). CDR3 in DNA: TGTGCCAGTGGAATCACAGGGAACACTGAAGCTTTCTTT. Amino acid sequence: CASGITGNTEAFF.

The J gene is TRBJ1-1, the V gene TRBV10-3; 9 nucleotides line up with TRBD1. V dropped 6 bases and J dropped 5; count of bases not matched to a gene: 4. The CDR3 runs 13 residues. Per the germline V gene, CDR1 is ENHRY and CDR2 is SYGVKD. The CDR3 DNA is TGTGCCATCAGAATGGACAGGGGAACTGAAGCTTTCTTT. Encoded protein: CAIRMDRGTEAFF.

Turning to this clone: Other nucleotide sequences from this sample produce the same CDR3. V and J are TRBV19 and TRBJ2-3; 7 bases align to TRBD2. Unmatched junction bases numbered 3, after V lost 5 bases and J lost 4 bases. Germline CDR1 and CDR2: LNHDA and SQIVND (reference sequence). This CDR3 is built from 13 residues. The CDR3 bases are TGTGCCAGTAGTTCGCTAGCGGCAGATACGCAGTATTTT. This encodes CASSSLAADTQYF. Drawing the rest from reference TRBV19 and TRBJ2-3, the complete variable domain is DGGITQSPKYLFRKEGQNVTLSCEQNLNHDAMYWYRQDPGQGLRLIYYSQIVNDFQKGDIAEGYSVSREKKESFPLTVTSAQKNPTAFYLCASSSLAADTQYFGPGTRLTVL.

This chain joins TRBV5-4 and TRBJ2-7; 8 bases agree with TRBD2. This CDR3 is built from 17 residues. Trimming at V came to 4 bases and at J to 4 bases, leaving 16 bases not matched to a gene. From germline, CDR1 is SGHNT and CDR2 YYREEE (reference sequence). The CDR3 reads CASSHRGGTSRTYEQYF. CDR3 in DNA: TGTGCCAGCAGCCACCGGGGGGGTACTAGCCGGACTTACGAGCAGTACTTC.

This clone was seen once. The chain has TRBV19 and TRBJ2-3, with TRBD2 as a possible D gene (6 bases). Germline-derived CDR1 and CDR2 are LNHDA and SQIVND (reference sequence). The CDR3 is made up of 12 amino acids. Trimming removed 4 bases at V and 11 bases at J, with 13 bases between. This CDR3 is CASSTRDSMQYF. CDR3 DNA: TGTGCCAGTAGTACCCGGGACTCGATGCAGTATTTT.

The V call is TRBV5-1, the J call TRBJ1-5; D ambiguous. Deletions cut 7 bases from V and 4 bases from J, with 6 bases between. The CDR3 consists of 11 residues. Germline values: CDR1 SGHRS, CDR2 YFSETQ. CDR3 sequence reads: CASFKNQPQHF. In nucleotides, the CDR3 is TGCGCCAGCTTCAAGAATCAGCCCCAGCATTTT.

V is TRBV9 and J is TRBJ2-6; D uncertain. With 0 bases removed from V and 4 bases from J, the gap between germline ends came to 14 bases. This CDR3 has 17 residues. Germline values: CDR1 SGDLS, CDR2 YYNGEE. This CDR3 reads CASSVALIGSGANVLTF. The CDR3 region has the DNA TGTGCCAGCAGCGTAGCTCTAATCGGGTCCGGGGCCAACGTCCTGACTTTC.

The rearrangement uses TRBV5-6 and TRBJ1-3; D is possibly TRBD1 (5 bases). This CDR3 is built from 14 residues. V was pared by 4 bases and J by 0 bases, with 8 bases between. Germline V gene sequence: CDR1 SGHDT, CDR2 YYEEEE. The CDR3 bases are TGTGCCAGCAGCGGACAAAACTCTGGAAACACCATATATTTT. This sequence encodes CASSGQNSGNTIYF. Based on the CDR3 plus reference TRBV5-6 and TRBJ1-3, the full variable domain is DAGVTQSPTHLIKTRGQQVTLRCSPKSGHDTVSWYQQALGQGPQFIFQYYEEEERQRGNFPDRFSGHQFPNYSSELNVNALLLGDSALYLCASSGQNSGNTIYFGEGSWLTVV.

V gene TRBV2 combines with J gene TRBJ2-5; no firm D call. Trimming shortened V by 5 bases and J by 5 bases, and 6 bases separated the two germline ends. The CDR3 covers 11 residues. Germline V gene lookup returns CDR1 SNHLY and CDR2 FYNNEI. CDR3 in amino acids: CASSKVETQYF. CDR3 nucleotides: TGTGCCAGCAGTAAAGTGGAGACCCAGTACTTC.

This chain joins TRBV11-2 and TRBJ2-1; no definite D call. The CDR3 runs 12 residues. Germline values: CDR1 SGHAT, CDR2 FQNNGV. V was shortened by 5 bases and J by 8 bases, with 10 bases between the two germline ends. CDR3 protein: CASSPRLDEQFF. CDR3 nucleotide sequence: TGTGCCAGCAGCCCCCGACTCGATGAGCAGTTCTTC.

This sequence joins TRBV9 and TRBJ2-1, with 7 nucleotides matching TRBD2. V lost 4 bases to trimming and J lost 12 bases; unmatched junction nucleotides: 4. In germline, CDR1 is SGDLS, CDR2 YYNGEE. This CDR3 is 11 amino acids long. This chain's CDR3 is CASSLAGVQFF. In nucleotides, the CDR3 is TGTGCCAGCAGCCTGGCGGGGGTGCAGTTCTTC.

This clone was observed a single time. The rearrangement uses TRBV29-1 and TRBJ2-3; D might be TRBD1 or TRBD2, each matching 5 bases. Germline assignment: CDR1 SQVTM and CDR2 ANQGSEA. CDR3 size: 13 residues. Trimming removed 3 bases from V and 6 bases from J, with 13 bases in between. CDR3 in amino acids: CSVEAGTGDTQYF. The CDR3 DNA reads as TGCAGCGTTGAGGCAGGGACGGGGGATACGCAGTATTTT.

As DNA, the CDR3 is TGTGCCAGCAGTTCAGGGCTTGGCTACACCTTC. This codes for CASSSGLGYTF. The V and J genes are TRBV6-5 and TRBJ1-2; D possibly corresponds to TRBD1 (5 bases). V was shortened by 4 bases and J by 7 bases, with 7 bases between the two germline ends. The CDR3 totals 11 residues. Germline values: CDR1 MNHEY, CDR2 SVGAGI.

The V and J genes are TRBV10-1 and TRBJ1-3; D is uncertain. CDR3 length: 13 amino acids. V gave up 10 bases and J gave up 4 bases, with 14 bases separating them. CDR1 WNHNN and CDR2 SYGVQD come from the germline V gene (reference sequence). CDR3 DNA: TGCGCCACCCCCCTGGCGGAGGGAAACACCATATATTTT. Its translation is CATPLAEGNTIYF.

This clone was observed once. The chain joins TRBV2 to TRBJ1-2; 7 positions match TRBD1. Per germline, CDR1 SNHLY and CDR2 FYNNEI. J was trimmed by 0 bases and V by 6 bases; bases with no gene match: 13. There are 17 residues in the CDR3. DNA of the CDR3: TGTGCCAGCAGCTCAGGGGGACAGCTGATACCTAACTATGGCTACACCTTC. This sequence encodes CASSSGGQLIPNYGYTF.

The chain uses TRBV7-2 and TRBJ2-1; 7 bases align to TRBD2. Per germline, CDR1 SGHTA and CDR2 FQGNSA. The CDR3 extends over 13 amino acids. V dropped 4 bases and J dropped 5; count of bases not matched to a gene: 2. CDR3 in amino acids: CASSYGTNNEQFF. CDR3 DNA sequence: TGTGCCAGCAGCTATGGGACTAACAATGAGCAGTTCTTC.

This chain joins TRBV5-1 and TRBJ2-5; 8 bases match TRBD2. The CDR3 is made up of 14 amino acids. Germline CDR1 reads SGHRS; CDR2 reads YFSETQ. The junction had 7 bases not matched to a gene; V was cut back by 4 bases and J by 5 bases. The CDR3 protein is CASSQGLVGETQYF. The CDR3 region has the DNA TGCGCCAGCAGCCAGGGACTAGTAGGGGAGACCCAGTACTTC.

The chain employs TRBV6-6 and TRBJ1-1, with TRBD1 matching 7 bases. The J segment lost 5 bases and the V segment lost 2 bases, leaving 2 bases of the junction unmatched. The germline V gene encodes CDR1 MNHNY and CDR2 SVGAGI (reference sequence). The CDR3 has 13 amino acids. The CDR3 here is CASSYRDSTEAFF. As DNA, the CDR3 is TGTGCCAGCAGTTACCGGGACAGTACTGAAGCTTTCTTT.

The chain links TRBV15 to TRBJ2-7, with 7 bases that match TRBD2. The junction had 9 bases not matched to a gene; V was cut back by 1 base and J by 6 bases. This CDR3 contains 15 residues. CDR1 and CDR2 (germline): LNHNV, YYDKDF (reference sequence). This CDR3 is CATSRGVTGGFEQYF. DNA of the CDR3: TGTGCCACCAGCAGAGGCGTGACGGGGGGTTTCGAGCAGTACTTC.

The chain recombines TRBV10-3 with TRBJ2-1; D unresolved. The CDR3 runs to 14 residues. The germline CDR1 and CDR2 sequences are ENHRY and SYGVKD. The V end was cut by 7 bases, the J end by 0 bases, with 10 bases between. CDR3: CAIIITSSYNEQFF. Written as DNA, the CDR3 is TGTGCCATCATAATAACTTCCTCCTACAATGAGCAGTTCTTC.

This chain uses TRBV6-5 with TRBJ1-2; a possible D gene is TRBD1 (6 bases). Germline CDR1 reads MNHEY; CDR2 reads SVGAGI. V dropped 6 bases and J dropped 2 bases, with 13 bases sitting between them. The CDR3 has 14 residues. This chain's CDR3 is CASRAGTSNYGYTF. The DNA for the CDR3 is TGTGCCAGCAGGGCAGGGACATCCAACTATGGCTACACCTTC.

V is TRBV30 and J is TRBJ1-6; D may be TRBD1 (6 bases). CDR1 and CDR2 (germline): GTSNPN, SVGIG (reference sequence). The CDR3 extends over 11 amino acids. The V and J ends lost 5 bases and 10 bases respectively, with 9 bases between them. CDR3 loop: CAWAGESPLHF. For the CDR3, the DNA is TGTGCCTGGGCAGGGGAATCACCCCTCCACTTT.

The V and J genes are TRBV4-3 and TRBJ2-3; no clear D. Trimming took off 1 base at V and 0 bases at J, with 11 bases between the two ends. The CDR3 covers 16 residues. The germline gives CDR1 LGHNA, CDR2 YSLEER. The CDR3: CASSQVPDPSTDTQYF. CDR3 nucleotides: TGCGCCAGCAGCCAAGTCCCGGACCCTAGCACAGATACGCAGTATTTT.

CDR3 in amino acids: CASSFQVNQPQHF. DNA of the CDR3: TGTGCCAGCAGCTTCCAGGTCAATCAGCCCCAGCATTTT. The V call is TRBV11-2, the J call TRBJ1-5; D is unclear. The CDR3 contains 13 residues. V was shortened by 3 bases and J by 3 bases, with 6 bases between the two germline ends. CDR1 SGHAT and CDR2 FQNNGV come from the germline V gene.

This chain joins TRBV5-1 and TRBJ2-5, with a tentative D call TRBD1 (5 bases). This CDR3 has 17 residues. The V gene's germline CDR1 is SGHRS and CDR2 YFSETQ. Trimming left V 1 base short and J 2 bases short, with 18 bases between. Here the CDR3 DNA reads TGCGCCAGCAGCTTGTCCCGACAGACACTGGTACAAGAGACCCAGTACTTC. This codes for CASSLSRQTLVQETQYF.